This T cell receptor beta chain was documented in a study of blood T cell repertoires in COVID-19. Study context: Acute-phase and convalescent COVID-19 samples originated in the United States, Italy and Spain. In each case, the material was cDNA or gDNA derived from T cells, B-cell-depleted T cells, or PBMCs.

The CDR3 spans 14 residues. CDR1 is MDHEN and CDR2 is SYDVKM in the germline V gene. V was clipped by 0 bases and J by 2 bases, with 4 bases between them. Study processing details: Reference gene primer amplification gave nucleated cell count estimates. Assay used: immunoSEQ multiplex PCR; TCRdb lists only in-frame clones, some missing. V, J and clone size are taken as reported in that table, and D and trimming were inferred from the DNA itself. The data show over 60,000 clones, with roughly 86% seen just once and less than 15% held by the top ten. The receptor was isolated from a woman aged 55 to 70 with acute or convalescent COVID-19. Sequencing used peripheral blood. V is TRBV28 and J is TRBJ1-4; no reliable D call. In nucleotides, the CDR3 is TGTGCCAGCAGTTTATGGCAGACTAATGAAAAACTGTTTTTT. Translated: CASSLWQTNEKLFF.